The 26 T cell receptor beta chains in this list originate from one sample, sequenced in a study of CD8+ T cells in alopecia areata. RNA was extracted and reverse transcribed into cDNA as the sequencing template. Method: immunoSEQ multiplex PCR; TCRdb's copy keeps in-frame clones and lacks some. Of hundreds of thousands of clones in the sample, under 70% were seen once. The sample consisted of CD4+ T cells sorted from blood, taken at week 0. Receptors were obtained from a human donor with alopecia areata.

V is TRBV6-5 and J is TRBJ2-5; D not resolved. Germline V gives CDR1 MNHEY, CDR2 SVGAGI. Trimming left V 0 bases short and J 2 bases short, with 7 bases between. This CDR3 is 14 amino acids long. In DNA form, the CDR3 reads TGTGCCAGCAGTTACTCGATAGTTCAAGAGACCCAGTACTTC. This sequence encodes CASSYSIVQETQYF.

V and J are TRBV2 and TRBJ2-3; D may be TRBD2 (5 bases). The CDR3 has 13 amino acids. CDR1 and CDR2 from the germline V gene are SNHLY and FYNNEI. Trimming took off 3 bases at V and 5 bases at J, with 9 bases between the two ends. The CDR3 DNA is TGTGCCAGCAGTGAGGTGAGGGTAGATACGCAGTATTTT. It specifies CASSEVRVDTQYF. The variable domain in full, completed from reference TRBV2 and TRBJ2-3, reads EPEVTQTPSHQVTQMGQEVILRCVPISNHLYFYWYRQILGQKVEFLVSFYNNEISEKSEIFDDQFSVERPDGSNFTLKIRSTKLEDSAMYFCASSEVRVDTQYFGPGTRLTVL.

This clone showed up just a few times. J is TRBJ1-1 and V is TRBV29-1; perhaps TRBD1 as D (6 bases). Trimming pared 3 bases from V and 5 bases from J, leaving 10 bases between. Germline V lookup: CDR1 SQVTM, CDR2 ANQGSEA. CDR3 length equals 12 residues. DNA of the CDR3: TGCAGCGTTGACGGGGGCACGACTGAAGCTTTCTTT. Amino acid sequence: CSVDGGTTEAFF.

This clone showed up just a few times. Other DNA sequences in the sample encode the same CDR3. This chain connects TRBV29-1 to TRBJ2-5, with unresolved D. V lost 4 bases to trimming and J lost 3 bases, with 6 bases between them. The CDR3 runs 11 residues. CDR1 SQVTM and CDR2 ANQGSEA come from the germline V gene. CDR3 residues: CSVGGEETQYF. CDR3 sequence (DNA): TGCAGCGTTGGAGGTGAAGAGACCCAGTACTTC.

In this sample, this clone turned up a few times. This sequence joins TRBV29-1 and TRBJ2-5; TRBD1 matches 7 bases. The CDR3 has 15 residues. Germline V gene sequence: CDR1 SQVTM, CDR2 ANQGSEA. Trimming at V came to 3 bases and at J to 2 bases, leaving 9 bases not matched to a gene. In nucleotides, the CDR3 is TGCAGCGTTGATCGGACAGGACTCTTTCAAGAGACCCAGTACTTC. It yields the protein CSVDRTGLFQETQYF.

As for this clone: Other nucleotide sequences from this sample produce the same CDR3. The rearrangement links TRBV18 to TRBJ1-2, with no clear D. Trimming shortened V by 2 bases and J by 6 bases, and 7 bases separated the two germline ends. This CDR3 has 12 residues. The V gene's germline CDR1 is KGHSH and CDR2 LQKENI. As DNA, the CDR3 is TGTGCCAGCTCACCAGAGGGCAATGGCTACACCTTC. It is translated as CASSPEGNGYTF.

The V and J genes are TRBV6-5 and TRBJ1-5; 9 bases match TRBD1. This CDR3 contains 16 residues. The germline V gene has CDR1 MNHEY and CDR2 SVGAGI. With V trimmed by 4 bases and J by 6 bases, 10 bases remained unmatched. CDR3 amino acids: CASSSKDRGDRQPQHF. DNA for the CDR3: TGTGCCAGCAGTTCCAAGGACAGGGGAGATCGTCAGCCCCAGCATTTT.

The CDR3 DNA sequence: TGTGCCAGCAGTGAAGGGGCAGGGGGCCGGGAGACCCAGTACTTC. The encoded protein is CASSEGAGGRETQYF. The chain recombines TRBV2 with TRBJ2-5, with 8 bases that match TRBD1. J gave up 5 bases and V 1 base, and 6 bases lay outside the gene matches. The CDR3 consists of 15 residues. Germline-derived CDR1 and CDR2 are SNHLY and FYNNEI.

This clone came up a few times. The chain employs TRBV7-8 and TRBJ2-5; 10 nucleotides match TRBD1. The CDR3 runs 12 residues. Germline assignment: CDR1 SGHVS and CDR2 FQNEAQ. The V segment lost 5 bases and the J segment 7 bases; nucleotides outside the gene matches: 1. The CDR3 here is CASSRDRGTQYF. The CDR3 DNA sequence: TGTGCCAGCAGCCGGGACAGGGGGACCCAGTACTTC.

This clone has just a few counts. Other DNA sequences in this sample translate to the same CDR3. This chain links TRBV2 with TRBJ2-7; TRBD1 matches at 7 bases. This CDR3 has 12 residues. V was pared by 4 bases and J by 3 bases, with 0 bases of the junction left unmatched. Germline lookup yields CDR1 SNHLY and CDR2 FYNNEI. This chain's CDR3 is CASSGDSYEQYF. CDR3 bases: TGTGCCAGCAGTGGGGACAGCTACGAGCAGTACTTC.

This clone was counted between two and nine times. V gene TRBV30 combines with J gene TRBJ1-2; D uncertain. Per the germline V gene, CDR1 is GTSNPN and CDR2 is SVGIG (reference sequence). Trimming shortened V by 0 bases and J by 7 bases, and 12 bases separated the two germline ends. The CDR3 runs 13 residues. CDR3 protein: CAWSVRADGGYTF. CDR3 in DNA: TGTGCCTGGAGTGTACGTGCAGATGGTGGCTACACCTTC.

V is TRBV4-3 and J is TRBJ2-7; a possible D gene is TRBD2 (5 bases). CDR3 size: 13 residues. V gave up 0 bases and J gave up 6 bases, with 9 bases separating them. The germline V gene encodes CDR1 LGHNA and CDR2 YSLEER. CDR3 in amino acids: CASSQDSGSEQYF. As DNA, the CDR3 is TGCGCCAGCAGCCAAGATTCGGGGAGCGAGCAGTACTTC.

This clone was found a few times. J is TRBJ1-1 and V is TRBV6-5; TRBD1 is a possible D gene (5 bases). V gave up 8 bases and J gave up 5 bases, with 18 bases separating them. CDR1 MNHEY and CDR2 SVGAGI come from the germline V gene. The CDR3 is made up of 14 amino acids. The chain's CDR3 is CASRRERGWTEAFF. The CDR3 nucleotides read TGTGCCAGCCGGAGGGAGAGGGGATGGACTGAAGCTTTCTTT.

CDR3 nucleotides: TGCAGCGTTGAAGAACGGGGCCTCAAATCCTACGAGCAGTACTTC. Translating gives CSVEERGLKSYEQYF. The rearrangement links TRBV29-1 to TRBJ2-7, with D perhaps assigned TRBD1 or TRBD2 (5 bases each). The CDR3 is 15 amino acids. The V and J ends lost 0 bases and 1 base respectively, with 13 bases between them. The germline V gene encodes CDR1 SQVTM and CDR2 ANQGSEA.

This clone came up a few times. This chain uses TRBV29-1 with TRBJ1-4; D uncertain. The CDR3 has 13 residues. Germline CDR1 is SQVTM and CDR2 is ANQGSEA. The germline V and J ends were trimmed by 6 bases and 5 bases, with 13 bases remaining between them. DNA for the CDR3: TGCAGCGTGAGGGTCTCTATAAATGAAAAACTGTTTTTT. This gives the protein CSVRVSINEKLFF.

The table lists this clone with a few counts. The DNA for the CDR3 is TGTGCCAGCAGCCTACAGGGTGGCACTGAAGCTTTCTTT. Translating gives CASSLQGGTEAFF. The rearrangement joins TRBV9 to TRBJ1-1, with D possibly matching TRBD1 (6 bases). Between the trimmed V and J ends, which lost 4 bases and 4 bases, there was a span of 11 bases. The CDR3 runs to 13 residues. Germline lookup yields CDR1 SGDLS and CDR2 YYNGEE. Filled out from reference TRBV9 and TRBJ1-1, the complete variable domain reads DSGVTQTPKHLITATGQRVTLRCSPRSGDLSVYWYQQSLDQGLQFLIQYYNGEERAKGNILERFSAQQFPDLHSELNLSSLELGDSALYFCASSLQGGTEAFFGQGTRLTVV.

The chain links TRBV30 to TRBJ2-5; TRBD2 matches 7 bases. Germline assignment: CDR1 GTSNPN and CDR2 SVGIG (reference sequence). The V segment lost 1 base and the J segment 5 bases; nucleotides outside the gene matches: 4. The CDR3 is 13 residues long. CDR3 region: CAWSGAGRETQYF. CDR3 coding DNA: TGTGCCTGGAGTGGAGCGGGGAGGGAGACCCAGTACTTC.

This clone came up once. The genes are TRBV30 and TRBJ2-1, with D maybe TRBD1 (5 bases). The CDR3 is 12 amino acids. Trimming took off 8 bases at V and 6 bases at J, with 14 bases between the two ends. Germline V lookup: CDR1 GTSNPN, CDR2 SVGIG (reference sequence). This CDR3 reads CAGAGLRNEQFF. CDR3 bases: TGTGCCGGGGCAGGGCTCCGCAATGAGCAGTTCTTC. The full variable domain, in which reference TRBV30 and TRBJ2-1 provide the parts outside the CDR3, is SQTIHQWPATLVQPVGSPLSLECTVEGTSNPNLYWYRQAAGRGLQLLFYSVGIGQISSEVPQNLSASRPQDRQFILSSKKLLLSDSGFYLCAGAGLRNEQFFGPGTRLTVL.

The V gene is TRBV29-1, the J gene TRBJ2-2; unclear D gene. This CDR3 is built from 11 residues. Germline CDR1 and CDR2: SQVTM and ANQGSEA. This chain's CDR3 is CTATSTGELFF. Written as DNA, the CDR3 is TGCACCGCAACCTCGACCGGGGAGCTGTTTTTT.

This chain uses TRBV4-1 with TRBJ1-1, with D possibly being TRBD1 (6 bases). Germline CDR1 MGHRA, CDR2 YSYEKL. V was clipped by 1 base and J by 2 bases, with 17 bases between them. The length of the CDR3 is 17 residues. CDR3 DNA: TGCGCCAGCAGCCAAGGGCAGGGGAGACTAACAAACACTGAAGCTTTCTTT. It specifies CASSQGQGRLTNTEAFF.

This clone was seen a few times. V gene TRBV29-1 combines with J gene TRBJ2-3, with D perhaps matching TRBD1 (6 bases). In germline, CDR1 is SQVTM, CDR2 ANQGSEA. The germline V and J ends were trimmed by 7 bases and 1 base, with 12 bases remaining between them. The CDR3 contains 13 residues. The CDR3 sequence: CSGRHRGTDTQYF. DNA for the CDR3: TGCAGCGGCCGGCACAGGGGCACAGATACGCAGTATTTT.

The J gene is TRBJ2-1, the V gene TRBV7-9, with no clear D. From germline, CDR1 is SEHNR and CDR2 FQNEAQ (reference sequence). V lost 1 base to trimming and J lost 0 bases, with 10 bases between them. There are 16 residues in the CDR3. The CDR3 DNA sequence: TGTGCCAGCAGCTTAGTCAATCGCCCCTCCTACAATGAGCAGTTCTTC. Translation: CASSLVNRPSYNEQFF.

This clone turned up a few times. The chain recombines TRBV5-1 with TRBJ2-7; the D gene is possibly TRBD2 (5 bases). The CDR3 length is 14 residues. The germline CDR1 and CDR2 sequences are SGHRS and YFSETQ. V lost 0 bases and J lost 0, with 7 bases in between. This CDR3 is CASSLAGSSYEQYF. As DNA, the CDR3 is TGCGCCAGCAGCTTGGCGGGAAGCTCCTACGAGCAGTACTTC.

V and J are TRBV30 and TRBJ1-1; D gene unclear. V lost 4 bases and J lost 3, with 15 bases in between. The CDR3 totals 14 residues. Germline V gene lookup returns CDR1 GTSNPN and CDR2 SVGIG (reference sequence). CDR3 DNA sequence: TGTGCCTGGAAGCCCGGGTGGGCGCACACTGAAGCTTTCTTT. Amino acid sequence: CAWKPGWAHTEAFF.

The chain combines TRBV9 with TRBJ2-1, with a tentative D call TRBD1 (5 bases). CDR1 is SGDLS and CDR2 is YYNGEE in the germline V gene. This CDR3 has 15 amino acids. V lost 3 bases, J lost 0 bases, and 10 bases lay in between. The CDR3 protein is CASSEGASSYNEQFF. The CDR3 DNA is TGTGCCAGCAGCGAAGGGGCCAGCTCCTACAATGAGCAGTTCTTC.

As to this clone: Within the sample, other DNA sequences also encode this same CDR3. J is TRBJ2-2 and V is TRBV29-1; no firm D call. This CDR3 has 11 residues. Trimming removed 6 bases at V and 2 bases at J, with 4 bases between. The germline gives CDR1 SQVTM, CDR2 ANQGSEA. Written as DNA, the CDR3 is TGCAGCGTAGGTAACACCGGGGAGCTGTTTTTT. This sequence encodes CSVGNTGELFF.